This TCR beta chain was identified in a study of control samples from healthy donors and cancer patients. The assay was immunoSEQ multiplex PCR, and TCRdb's table has in-frame clones only and misses some. Among 400,000 to 450,000 clones listed, more than 80% were seen once. Trimming left V 0 bases short and J 4 bases short, with 12 bases between. The CDR3 runs to 16 residues. Germline CDR1 and CDR2: LGHNA and YNFKEQ. The specimen sequenced was PBMCs. The TCR sequence derives from a man in his forties with head and neck cancer. The chain combines TRBV4-2 with TRBJ1-4, with D possibly matching TRBD1 (5 bases). In nucleotides, the CDR3 is TGTGCCAGCAGCCAAGACCCTCGGGGCCGTAATGAAAAACTGTTTTTT. Translating it yields CASSQDPRGRNEKLFF.